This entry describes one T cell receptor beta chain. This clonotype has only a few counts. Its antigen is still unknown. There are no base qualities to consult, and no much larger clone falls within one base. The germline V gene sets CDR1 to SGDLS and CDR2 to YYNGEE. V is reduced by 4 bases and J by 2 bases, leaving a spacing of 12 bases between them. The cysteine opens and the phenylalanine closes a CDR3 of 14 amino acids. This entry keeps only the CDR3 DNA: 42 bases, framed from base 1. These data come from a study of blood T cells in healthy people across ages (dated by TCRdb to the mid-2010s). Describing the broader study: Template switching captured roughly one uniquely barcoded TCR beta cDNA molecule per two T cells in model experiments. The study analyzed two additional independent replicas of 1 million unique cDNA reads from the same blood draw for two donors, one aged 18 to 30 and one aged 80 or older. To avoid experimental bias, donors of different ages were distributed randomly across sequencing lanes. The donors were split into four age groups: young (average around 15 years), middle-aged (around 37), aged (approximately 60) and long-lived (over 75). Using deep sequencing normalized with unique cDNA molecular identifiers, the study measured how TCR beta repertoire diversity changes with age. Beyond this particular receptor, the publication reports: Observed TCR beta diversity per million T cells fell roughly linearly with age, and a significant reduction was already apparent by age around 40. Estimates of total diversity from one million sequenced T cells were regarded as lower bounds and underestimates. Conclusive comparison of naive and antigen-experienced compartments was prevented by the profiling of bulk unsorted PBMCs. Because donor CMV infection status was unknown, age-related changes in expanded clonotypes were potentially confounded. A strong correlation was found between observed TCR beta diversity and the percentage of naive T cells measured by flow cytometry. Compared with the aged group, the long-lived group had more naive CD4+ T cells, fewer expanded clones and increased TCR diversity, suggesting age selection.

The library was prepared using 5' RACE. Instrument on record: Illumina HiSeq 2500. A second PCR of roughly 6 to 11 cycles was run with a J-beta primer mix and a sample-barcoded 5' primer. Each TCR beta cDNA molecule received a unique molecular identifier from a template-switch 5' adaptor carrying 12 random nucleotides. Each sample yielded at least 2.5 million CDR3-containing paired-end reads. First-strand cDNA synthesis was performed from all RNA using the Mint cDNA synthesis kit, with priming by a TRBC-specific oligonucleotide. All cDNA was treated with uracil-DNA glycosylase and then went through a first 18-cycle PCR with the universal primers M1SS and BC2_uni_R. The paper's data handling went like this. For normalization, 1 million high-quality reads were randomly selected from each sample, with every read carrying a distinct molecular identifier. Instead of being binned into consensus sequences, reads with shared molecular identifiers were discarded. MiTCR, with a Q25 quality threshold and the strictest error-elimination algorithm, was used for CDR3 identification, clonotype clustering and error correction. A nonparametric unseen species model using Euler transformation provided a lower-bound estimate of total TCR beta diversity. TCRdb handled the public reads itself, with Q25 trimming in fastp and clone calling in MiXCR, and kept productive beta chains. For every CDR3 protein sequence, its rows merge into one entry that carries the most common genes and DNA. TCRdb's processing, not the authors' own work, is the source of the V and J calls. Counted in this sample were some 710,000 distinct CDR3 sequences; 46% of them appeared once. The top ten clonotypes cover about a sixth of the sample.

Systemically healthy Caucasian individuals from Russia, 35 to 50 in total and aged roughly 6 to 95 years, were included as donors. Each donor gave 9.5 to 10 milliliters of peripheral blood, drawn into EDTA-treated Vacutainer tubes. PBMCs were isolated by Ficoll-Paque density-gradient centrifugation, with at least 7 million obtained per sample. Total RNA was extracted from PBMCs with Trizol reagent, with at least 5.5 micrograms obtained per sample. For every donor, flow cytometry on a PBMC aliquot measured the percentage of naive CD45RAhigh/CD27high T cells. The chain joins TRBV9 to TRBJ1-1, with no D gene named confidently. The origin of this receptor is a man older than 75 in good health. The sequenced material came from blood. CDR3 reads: CASSPLMFNTEAFF. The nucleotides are TGTGCCAGCAGCCCATTGATGTTCAACACTGAAGCTTTCTTT.